This note documents a single T cell receptor beta chain sequence. Germline V lookup: CDR1 SGHVS, CDR2 FQNEAQ. The CDR3 totals 15 residues. Trimming stripped 5 bases from V and 4 bases from J, with 18 bases between. The sample belongs to a study of blood T cell repertoires in COVID-19. In the authors' methods: Amplification with reference gene primers provided the estimates of nucleated cell counts. Produced via immunoSEQ multiplex PCR; TCRdb's table is partial and in-frame only. V and J calls and clone size are as listed in that table; D and trimming were resolved from the DNA. The sample holds 240,000 or so clones, around nine tenths seen once.

Sequences were obtained from peripheral blood. The receptor's source is a woman aged 70-85 years with active or convalescent COVID-19. The chain couples TRBV7-8 to TRBJ2-7, with TRBD2 as a possible D gene (6 bases). CDR3 DNA sequence: TGTGCCAGCAGCCCAGGCCCGACTAGTGGTTACGAGCAGTACTTC. Translating gives CASSPGPTSGYEQYF. The variable domain in full, with the rest retrieved from reference TRBV7-8 and TRBJ2-7, is GAGVSQSPRYKVAKRGQDVALRCDPISGHVSLFWYQQALGQGPEFLTYFQNEAQLDKSGLPSDRFFAERPEGSVSTLKIQRTQQEDSAVYLCASSPGPTSGYEQYFGPGTRLTVT.